This T cell receptor beta chain was sequenced in a study of T cell responses to AZD1222 COVID-19 vaccine. This table comes from immunoSEQ multiplex PCR, and its TCRdb copy is limited to in-frame clones, with some not included. Altogether about 130,000 clones are present, roughly 90% being singletons, with the ten largest covering roughly 4.2%. The CDR3 runs to 13 residues. The chain is built from TRBV21-1 and TRBJ1-1; the table's D call, TRBD1, was not checked against the DNA. TRBV21-1 is a pseudogene locus. This specimen consisted of peripheral blood, obtained on day 0 of AZD1222 vaccination. This TCR derives from an adult in good health. This CDR3 is CASSSPRGRRAFF. The CDR3 region has the DNA TGTGCCAGCAGCAGCCCCAGGGGGCGCCGGGCTTTCTTT.